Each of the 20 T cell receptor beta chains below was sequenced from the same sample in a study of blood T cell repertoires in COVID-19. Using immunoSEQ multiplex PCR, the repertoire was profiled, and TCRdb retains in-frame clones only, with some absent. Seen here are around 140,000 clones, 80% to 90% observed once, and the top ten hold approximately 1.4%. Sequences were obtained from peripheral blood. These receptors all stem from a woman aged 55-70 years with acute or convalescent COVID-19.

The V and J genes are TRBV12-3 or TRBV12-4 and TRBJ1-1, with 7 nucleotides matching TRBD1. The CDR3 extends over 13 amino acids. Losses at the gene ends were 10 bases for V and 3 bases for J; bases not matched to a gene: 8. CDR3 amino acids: CATTATGYTEAFF. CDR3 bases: TGTGCCACCACTGCGACAGGGTACACTGAAGCTTTCTTT.

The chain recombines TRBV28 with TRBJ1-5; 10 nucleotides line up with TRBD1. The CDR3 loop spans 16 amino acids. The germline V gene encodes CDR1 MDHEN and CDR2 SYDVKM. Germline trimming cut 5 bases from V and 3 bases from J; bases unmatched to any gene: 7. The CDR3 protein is CASSAPGQGFNQPQHF. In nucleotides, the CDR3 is TGTGCCAGCAGTGCACCGGGACAGGGGTTCAATCAGCCCCAGCATTTT.

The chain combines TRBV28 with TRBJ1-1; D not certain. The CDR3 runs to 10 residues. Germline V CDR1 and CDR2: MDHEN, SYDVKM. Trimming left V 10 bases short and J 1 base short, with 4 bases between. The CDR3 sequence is CAIGNTEAFF. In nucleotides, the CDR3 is TGTGCCATCGGGAACACTGAAGCTTTCTTT.

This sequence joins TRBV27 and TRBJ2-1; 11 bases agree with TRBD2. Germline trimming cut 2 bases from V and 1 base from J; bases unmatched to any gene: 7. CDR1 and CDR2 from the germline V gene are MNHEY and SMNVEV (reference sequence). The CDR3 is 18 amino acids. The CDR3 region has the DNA TGTGCCAGCAGTTTAACTAGCGGGGGCCACCATTCCTACAATGAGCAGTTCTTC. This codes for CASSLTSGGHHSYNEQFF.

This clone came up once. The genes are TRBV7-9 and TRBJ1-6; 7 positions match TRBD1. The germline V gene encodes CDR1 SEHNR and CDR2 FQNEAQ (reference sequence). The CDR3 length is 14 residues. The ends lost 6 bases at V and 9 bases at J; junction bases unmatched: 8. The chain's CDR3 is CASRVTGDGSPLHF. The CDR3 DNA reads TGTGCCAGCAGGGTAACAGGGGATGGTTCACCCCTCCACTTT.

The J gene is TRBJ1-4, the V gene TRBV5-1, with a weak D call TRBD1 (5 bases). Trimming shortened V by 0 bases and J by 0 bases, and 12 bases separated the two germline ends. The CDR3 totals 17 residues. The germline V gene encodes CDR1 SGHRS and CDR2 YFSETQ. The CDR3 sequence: CASSLAGGGSTNEKLFF. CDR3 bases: TGCGCCAGCAGCTTGGCTGGGGGAGGCTCAACTAATGAAAAACTGTTTTTT. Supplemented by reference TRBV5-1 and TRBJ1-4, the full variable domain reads KAGVTQTPRYLIKTRGQQVTLSCSPISGHRSVSWYQQTPGQGLQFLFEYFSETQRNKGNFPGRFSGRQFSNSRSEMNVSTLELGDSALYLCASSLAGGGSTNEKLFFGSGTQLSVL.

CDR3 DNA: TGCAGCGTTGGAGGTACCCCGGTCGAGCAGTACTTC. It is translated as CSVGGTPVEQYF. The genes are TRBV29-1 and TRBJ2-7; no clear D gene. Germline CDR1 reads SQVTM; CDR2 reads ANQGSEA. This CDR3 is 12 amino acids long. Trimming left V 4 bases short and J 6 bases short, with 13 bases between.

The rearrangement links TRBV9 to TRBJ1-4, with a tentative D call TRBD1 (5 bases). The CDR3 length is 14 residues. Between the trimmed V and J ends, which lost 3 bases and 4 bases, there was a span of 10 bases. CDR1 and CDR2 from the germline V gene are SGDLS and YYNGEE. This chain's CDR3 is CASSETVHNEKLFF. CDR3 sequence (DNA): TGTGCCAGCAGCGAGACAGTTCATAATGAAAAACTGTTTTTT.

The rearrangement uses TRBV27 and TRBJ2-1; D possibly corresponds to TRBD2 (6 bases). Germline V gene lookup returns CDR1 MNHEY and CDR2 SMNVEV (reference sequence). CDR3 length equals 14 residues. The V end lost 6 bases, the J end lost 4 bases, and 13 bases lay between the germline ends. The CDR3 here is CASRDRGTYNEQFF. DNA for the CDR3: TGTGCCAGCAGAGACCGGGGGACTTACAATGAGCAGTTCTTC.

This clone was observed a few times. The CDR3 protein is CASSLASPGTGLYEQYF. The CDR3 DNA is TGTGCCAGCAGCTTAGCCAGTCCCGGGACAGGGCTCTACGAGCAGTACTTC. The gene calls are TRBV11-1 and TRBJ2-7; TRBD1 agrees at 9 bases. Germline trimming cut 0 bases from V and 3 bases from J; bases unmatched to any gene: 9. The CDR3 covers 17 residues. Germline CDR1 SGHAT, CDR2 FQDESV (reference sequence).

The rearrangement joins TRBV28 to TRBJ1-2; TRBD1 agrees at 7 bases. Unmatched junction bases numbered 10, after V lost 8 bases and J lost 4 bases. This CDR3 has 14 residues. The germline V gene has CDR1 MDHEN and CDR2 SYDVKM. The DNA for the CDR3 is TGTGCCAGCCTAACTGGACAGGCGATCTATGGCTACACCTTC. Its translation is CASLTGQAIYGYTF.

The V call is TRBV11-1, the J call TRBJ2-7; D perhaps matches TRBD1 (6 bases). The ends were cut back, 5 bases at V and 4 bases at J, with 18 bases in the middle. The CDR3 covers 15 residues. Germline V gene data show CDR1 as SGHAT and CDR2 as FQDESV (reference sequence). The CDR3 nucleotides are TGTGCCAGCAGCGCTAATTCCGGGACAAAGTACGAGCAGTACTTC. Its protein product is CASSANSGTKYEQYF.

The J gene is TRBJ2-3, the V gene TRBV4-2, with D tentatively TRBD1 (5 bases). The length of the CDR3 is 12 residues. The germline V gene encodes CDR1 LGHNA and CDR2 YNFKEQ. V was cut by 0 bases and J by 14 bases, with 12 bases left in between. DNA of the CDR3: TGTGCCAGCAGCCAAGAAGCCAGGGAATGGTATTTT. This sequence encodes CASSQEAREWYF.

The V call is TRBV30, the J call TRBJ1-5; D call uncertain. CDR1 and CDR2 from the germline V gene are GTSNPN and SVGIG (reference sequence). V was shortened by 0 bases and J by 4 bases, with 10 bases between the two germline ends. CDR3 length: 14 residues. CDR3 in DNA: TGTGCCTGGAGTGTACTTCCGAGAAATCAGCCCCAGCATTTT. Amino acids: CAWSVLPRNQPQHF.

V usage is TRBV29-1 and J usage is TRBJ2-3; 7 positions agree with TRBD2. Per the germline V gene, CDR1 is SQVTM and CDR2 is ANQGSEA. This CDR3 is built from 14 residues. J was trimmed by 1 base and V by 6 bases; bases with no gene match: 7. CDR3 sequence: CSVGGIEGTDTQYF. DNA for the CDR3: TGCAGCGTGGGGGGGATTGAAGGCACAGATACGCAGTATTTT.

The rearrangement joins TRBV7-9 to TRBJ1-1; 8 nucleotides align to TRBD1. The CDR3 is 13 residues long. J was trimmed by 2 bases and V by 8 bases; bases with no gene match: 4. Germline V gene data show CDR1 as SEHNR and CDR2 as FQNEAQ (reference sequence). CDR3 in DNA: TGTGCCAGCTCGGGACAGGTAAACACTGAAGCTTTCTTT. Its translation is CASSGQVNTEAFF.

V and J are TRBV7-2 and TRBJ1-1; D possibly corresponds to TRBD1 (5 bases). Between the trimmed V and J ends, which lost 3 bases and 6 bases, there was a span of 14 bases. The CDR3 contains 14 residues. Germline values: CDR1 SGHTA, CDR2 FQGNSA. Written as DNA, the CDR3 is TGTGCCAGCAGCTTCCGGACGGGAGGGGCTGAAGCTTTCTTT. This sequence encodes CASSFRTGGAEAFF.

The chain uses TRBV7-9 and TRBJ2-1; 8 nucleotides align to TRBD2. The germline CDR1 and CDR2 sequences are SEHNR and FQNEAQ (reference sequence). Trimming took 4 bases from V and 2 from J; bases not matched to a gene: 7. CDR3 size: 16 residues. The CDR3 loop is CASSSTLAETYNEQFF. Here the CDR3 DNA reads TGTGCCAGCAGCTCGACACTAGCGGAAACCTACAATGAGCAGTTCTTC.

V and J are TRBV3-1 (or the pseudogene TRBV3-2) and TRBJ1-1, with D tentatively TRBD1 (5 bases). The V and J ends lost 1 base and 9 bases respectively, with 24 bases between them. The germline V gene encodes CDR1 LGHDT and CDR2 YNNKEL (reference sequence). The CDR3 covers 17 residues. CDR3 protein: CASSQGGVGRTNHKAFF. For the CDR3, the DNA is TGTGCCAGCAGCCAAGGGGGCGTAGGGAGGACAAATCACAAAGCTTTCTTT.

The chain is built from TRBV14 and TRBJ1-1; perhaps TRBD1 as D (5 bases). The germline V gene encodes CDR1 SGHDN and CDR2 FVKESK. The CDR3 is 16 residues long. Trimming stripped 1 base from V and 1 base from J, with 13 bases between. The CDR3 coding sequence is TGTGCCAGCAGCCAAGCAGGGTTTCGGTCGAACACTGAAGCTTTCTTT. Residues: CASSQAGFRSNTEAFF.